The 26 T cell receptor beta chains given below trace back to one sample, sequenced in a study of blood T cell repertoires in COVID-19. The repertoire was sequenced with immunoSEQ multiplex PCR; TCRdb's copy has only in-frame clones and lacks some. In the table there are some 200,000 clones, 88% of which are singletons. The sample was peripheral blood. These receptors were collected from a man between 70 and 80 years old with acute or convalescent COVID-19.

V usage is TRBV9 and J usage is TRBJ2-3; 10 bases map to TRBD2. J was trimmed by 1 base and V by 0 bases; bases with no gene match: 5. Germline V gene sequence: CDR1 SGDLS, CDR2 YYNGEE. CDR3 length: 17 amino acids. The CDR3 region is CASSVAPGLAGTDTQYF. The DNA for the CDR3 is TGTGCCAGCAGCGTAGCCCCCGGACTAGCGGGCACAGATACGCAGTATTTT.

The chain combines TRBV19 with TRBJ2-7; 7 bases map to TRBD2. CDR1 and CDR2 from the germline V gene are LNHDA and SQIVND (reference sequence). Trimming removed 2 bases from V and 4 bases from J; junction bases left unmatched: 5. The length of the CDR3 is 14 residues. CDR3 DNA: TGTGCCAGTAGTATATCTAGCGGCTATTACGAGCAGTACTTC. Its protein is CASSISSGYYEQYF.

The chain has TRBV5-1 and TRBJ2-2; possible D gene TRBD2, 6 bases. This CDR3 contains 15 residues. The V and J ends lost 0 bases and 3 bases respectively, with 9 bases between them. Germline V CDR1 and CDR2: SGHRS, YFSETQ. The CDR3 DNA sequence: TGCGCCAGCAGCTTGGCGCCTAGCGACACCGGGGAGCTGTTTTTT. This codes for CASSLAPSDTGELFF.

J is TRBJ1-1 and V is TRBV20-1; D is unclear. The V gene's germline CDR1 is DFQATT and CDR2 SNEGSKA (reference sequence). V lost 6 bases and J lost 6, with 11 bases in between. The CDR3 is 11 residues long. CDR3 protein: CSAPQSPEAFF. The CDR3 region has the DNA TGCAGTGCCCCTCAGTCTCCTGAAGCTTTCTTT.

The gene calls are TRBV15 and TRBJ2-7; 11 nucleotides match TRBD2. Germline V gene lookup returns CDR1 LNHNV and CDR2 YYDKDF (reference sequence). This CDR3 spans 16 amino acids. After removal of 5 bases from V and 1 base from J, the junction contained 7 bases not matched to a gene. The CDR3 is CATSARRLAGSYEQYF. The CDR3 region has the DNA TGTGCCACCAGCGCCCGCAGACTAGCGGGATCCTACGAGCAGTACTTC. The full variable domain, its missing parts supplied by reference TRBV15 and TRBJ2-7, is DAMVIQNPRYQVTQFGKPVTLSCSQTLNHNVMYWYQQKSSQAPKLLFHYYDKDFNNEADTPDNFQSRRPNTSFCFLDIRSPGLGDTAMYLCATSARRLAGSYEQYFGPGTRLTVT.

The chain has TRBV19 and TRBJ2-5, with D possibly TRBD1 on 7 matching bases. CDR3 size: 16 residues. Looked up from germline, CDR1 is LNHDA and CDR2 is SQIVND (reference sequence). V was clipped by 3 bases and J by 0 bases, with 14 bases between them. The CDR3 spells CASSIAGRGDQETQYF. The CDR3 DNA sequence: TGTGCCAGTAGTATTGCTGGCAGGGGGGACCAAGAGACCCAGTACTTC.

To note about this clone: Different DNA sequences within this sample yield the same CDR3. The rearrangement joins TRBV28 to TRBJ1-4, with TRBD1 identical over 8 bases. CDR1 is MDHEN and CDR2 is SYDVKM in the germline V gene. The CDR3 loop spans 14 amino acids. The junction had 4 bases not matched to a gene; V was cut back by 4 bases and J by 6 bases. CDR3 in DNA: TGTGCCAGCAGTTCCGGGACAGGCTATGAAAAACTGTTTTTT. As protein: CASSSGTGYEKLFF.

The J gene is TRBJ2-5, the V gene TRBV4-1, with 12 bases that match TRBD2. The CDR3 is 18 residues long. Germline V gives CDR1 MGHRA, CDR2 YSYEKL. Losses at the gene ends were 0 bases for V and 7 bases for J; bases not matched to a gene: 12. The CDR3 loop is CASSQDGDLAGGRRTQYF. The DNA of the CDR3 is TGCGCCAGCAGCCAAGATGGGGATCTAGCGGGAGGGCGGAGGACCCAGTACTTC.

This chain joins TRBV9 and TRBJ2-1, with TRBD2 identical over 13 bases. V lost 3 bases to trimming and J lost 7 bases; unmatched junction nucleotides: 13. There are 18 residues in the CDR3. Germline CDR1 SGDLS, CDR2 YYNGEE. CDR3 residues: CASSGRTPTSGRYNEQFF. CDR3 sequence (DNA): TGTGCCAGCAGCGGACGTACCCCGACTAGCGGGAGGTATAATGAGCAGTTCTTC.

This clone was observed once. The rearrangement links TRBV3-1 (or the pseudogene TRBV3-2) to TRBJ1-6; D uncertain. Germline V gives CDR1 LGHDT, CDR2 YNNKEL (reference sequence). This CDR3 comprises 17 residues. Trimming cost V 3 bases and J 8 bases, with 20 bases left between them. CDR3 in amino acids: CASSHFRGVPDYSPLHF. DNA for the CDR3: TGTGCCAGCAGCCATTTTCGAGGAGTTCCAGATTATTCACCCCTCCACTTT.

The rearrangement uses TRBV7-2 and TRBJ2-7; unclear D gene. The CDR3 totals 12 residues. V was pared by 5 bases and J by 0 bases, with 5 bases between. Germline V gives CDR1 SGHTA, CDR2 FQGNSA. The CDR3 protein is CASSLPSYEQYF. In nucleotides, the CDR3 is TGTGCCAGCAGCCTCCCCTCCTACGAGCAGTACTTC.

The chain couples TRBV10-3 to TRBJ2-1; D uncertain. Germline assignment: CDR1 ENHRY and CDR2 SYGVKD. V lost 6 bases and J 7 bases, leaving 7 bases between the germline ends. The CDR3 covers 11 residues. The CDR3 region has the DNA TGTGCCATCAGCGTACAAAATGAGCAGTTCTTC. Protein product: CAISVQNEQFF.

The chain employs TRBV5-1 and TRBJ1-1; tentative D call: TRBD1 (6 bases). The V and J ends lost 0 bases and 7 bases respectively, with 10 bases between them. The CDR3 covers 13 residues. CDR1 and CDR2 from the germline V gene are SGHRS and YFSETQ. CDR3 sequence: CASSLDRAGEAFF. CDR3 in DNA: TGCGCCAGCAGCTTGGACAGGGCGGGTGAAGCTTTCTTT.

The V and J genes are TRBV28 and TRBJ2-5; D ambiguous. Trimming removed 10 bases at V and 4 bases at J, with 7 bases between. This CDR3 contains 10 residues. Germline-derived CDR1 and CDR2 are MDHEN and SYDVKM. Written as DNA, the CDR3 is TGTGCCATTAGGAGAGAGACCCAGTACTTC. Translated, it gives CAIRRETQYF.

The chain recombines TRBV6-5 with TRBJ1-6; D may be TRBD1 (6 bases). The CDR3 totals 11 residues. Germline CDR1 is MNHEY and CDR2 is SVGAGI. Trimming left V 6 bases short and J 15 bases short, with 12 bases between. The CDR3 region has the DNA TGTGCCAGCAGGACACAGGGATACCTCCACTTT. Amino acids: CASRTQGYLHF.

This clone came up many times. The gene calls are TRBV6-5 and TRBJ1-1; D unclear. This CDR3 comprises 14 residues. Germline values: CDR1 MNHEY, CDR2 SVGAGI. Trimming left V 3 bases short and J 1 base short, with 9 bases between. The CDR3 sequence is CASSYVAGNTEAFF. In nucleotides, the CDR3 is TGTGCCAGCAGTTATGTGGCTGGGAACACTGAAGCTTTCTTT.

This clone has just one count. The rearrangement links TRBV7-9 to TRBJ2-7; perhaps TRBD2 as D (5 bases). The CDR3 extends over 16 amino acids. Germline loops: CDR1 SEHNR, CDR2 FQNEAQ (reference sequence). The V end was cut by 7 bases, the J end by 4 bases, with 23 bases between. CDR3 residues: CASTTIVSGTAYEQYF. CDR3 sequence (DNA): TGTGCCAGCACCACTATCGTATCGGGAACAGCGTACGAGCAGTACTTC. Combining the CDR3 with reference TRBV7-9 and TRBJ2-7 gives the whole variable domain DTGVSQNPRHKITKRGQNVTFRCDPISEHNRLYWYRQTLGQGPEFLTYFQNEAQLEKSRLLSDRFSAERPKGSFSTLEIQRTEQGDSAMYLCASTTIVSGTAYEQYFGPGTRLTVT.

The chain couples TRBV6-1 to TRBJ1-2, with D perhaps matching TRBD1 (6 bases). Trimming cost V 0 bases and J 4 bases, with 12 bases left between them. CDR1 is MNHNS and CDR2 is SASEGT in the germline V gene. This CDR3 comprises 15 residues. CDR3 coding DNA: TGTGCCAGCAGTGAAGCCTACAGGGTGGGCTATGGCTACACCTTC. The encoded protein is CASSEAYRVGYGYTF.

The V call is TRBV19, the J call TRBJ1-2; D call uncertain. The CDR3 is 11 amino acids. CDR1 is LNHDA, CDR2 SQIVND, per germline (reference sequence). Trimming stripped 5 bases from V and 8 bases from J, with 9 bases between. The CDR3 coding sequence is TGTGCCAGTAGTCGGTGGTGGGGCTACACCTTC. It translates to CASSRWWGYTF.

This chain uses TRBV28 with TRBJ2-1; 10 nucleotides align to TRBD2. The CDR3 is 14 amino acids. V dropped 4 bases and J dropped 4; count of bases not matched to a gene: 1. Looked up from germline, CDR1 is MDHEN and CDR2 is SYDVKM. The CDR3 is CASSSSGSYNEQFF. The CDR3 DNA is TGTGCCAGCAGTTCTAGCGGGAGTTACAATGAGCAGTTCTTC.

The table lists this clone with a count of one. The genes are TRBV24-1 and TRBJ2-6; 10 bases map to TRBD2. Trimming at V came to 4 bases and at J to 0 bases, leaving 2 bases not matched to a gene. This CDR3 has 17 amino acids. Per the germline V gene, CDR1 is KGHDR and CDR2 is SFDVKD. The CDR3: CATSDRTSGSGANVLTF. In nucleotides, the CDR3 is TGTGCCACCAGTGACCGGACTAGCGGCTCTGGGGCCAACGTCCTGACTTTC.

The chain joins TRBV19 to TRBJ1-5, with 9 nucleotides matching TRBD1. Trimming removed 4 bases from V and 7 bases from J; junction bases left unmatched: 5. The CDR3 contains 14 residues. Germline CDR1 reads LNHDA; CDR2 reads SQIVND (reference sequence). CDR3 nucleotide sequence: TGTGCCAGTAGTAAGGACAGGGGCGGACAGCCCCAGCATTTT. Translated: CASSKDRGGQPQHF.

V is TRBV5-1 and J is TRBJ2-1; 11 bases fit TRBD2. Trimming took 4 bases from V and 4 from J; bases not matched to a gene: 4. The CDR3 is 15 residues long. Germline loops: CDR1 SGHRS, CDR2 YFSETQ. The CDR3 region is CASSLTSGGYNEQFF. The CDR3 nucleotides are TGCGCCAGCAGCCTAACTAGCGGGGGATACAATGAGCAGTTCTTC.

The chain joins TRBV29-1 to TRBJ1-1, with a weak D call TRBD1 (5 bases). The CDR3 is 11 residues long. The germline CDR1 and CDR2 sequences are SQVTM and ANQGSEA. V was clipped by 7 bases and J by 6 bases, with 12 bases between them. This chain's CDR3 is CSGGRESEAFF. DNA for the CDR3: TGCAGCGGGGGCCGGGAGTCTGAAGCTTTCTTT.

The CDR3 DNA reads as TGTGCCAGTAGTACAGGGCTGGGCGTCGGGACCCAGTACTTC. Its translation is CASSTGLGVGTQYF. This chain links TRBV19 with TRBJ2-5; TRBD1 is a possible D gene (5 bases). The CDR3 loop spans 14 amino acids. Trimming took 4 bases from V and 7 from J, leaving 16 bases between them. The germline V gene has CDR1 LNHDA and CDR2 SQIVND (reference sequence).

This clone was recorded once. The chain links TRBV21-1 to TRBJ2-5; TRBD1 reflects the table's D call only, with no check against the DNA. TRBV21-1 is a recognized pseudogene. The length of the CDR3 is 15 residues. The CDR3 nucleotides are TGTGCCAGCAGCAAAGTTGAAAACAATCAAGAGACCCAGTACTTC. This gives the protein CASSKVENNQETQYF.